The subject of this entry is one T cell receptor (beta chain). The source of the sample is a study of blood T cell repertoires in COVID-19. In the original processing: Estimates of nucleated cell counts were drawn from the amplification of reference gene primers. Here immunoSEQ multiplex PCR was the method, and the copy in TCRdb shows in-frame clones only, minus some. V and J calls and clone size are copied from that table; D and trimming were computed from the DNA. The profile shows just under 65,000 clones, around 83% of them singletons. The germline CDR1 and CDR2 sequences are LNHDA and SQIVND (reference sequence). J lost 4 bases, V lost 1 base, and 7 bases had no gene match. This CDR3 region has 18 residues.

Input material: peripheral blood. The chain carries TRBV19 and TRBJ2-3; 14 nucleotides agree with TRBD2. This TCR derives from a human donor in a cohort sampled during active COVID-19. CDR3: CASSIGGTSGSLPDTQYF. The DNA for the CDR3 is TGTGCCAGTAGTATAGGGGGGACTAGCGGGAGTCTCCCAGATACGCAGTATTTT.